This T cell receptor beta chain was profiled in a study of T-cell reconstitution after alpha-beta-depleted transplantation in children. This clonotype was seen only once. Germline V gene sequence: CDR1 SGHRS, CDR2 YFSETQ. The CDR3 has 15 residues. The trim removed 4 bases at V and 6 bases at J, leaving 11 bases unmatched. A library of TCRbeta sequences, prepared with unique molecular identifiers, was generated. TCRdb passed the PCR reads through MiXCR, listing each CDR3 protein once. In the table there are some 120,000 distinct CDR3 sequences, 23% of which are singletons. This specimen was PBMCs, mostly from graft donor cells, taken 180 days after TCRalphabeta/CD19-depleted stem cell transplant. This clonotype was obtained from a male patient aged 2-10 years who had a stem cell transplant for chronic granulomatous disease, so the T cells may come from the graft donor. The V gene is TRBV5-1, the J gene TRBJ2-7, with TRBD1 matching over 9 bases. The CDR3 loop is CASSITGQGIGEQYF. CDR3 nucleotide sequence: TGCGCCAGCAGCATAACGGGACAGGGAATAGGCGAGCAGTACTTC.